This TCR beta chain was sequenced during a study of beta chain features in type 1 diabetes. About the study: Similarity in age, gender and cell yields was seen between patients and healthy donors. General observations from the study: The naive, central memory and Treg TCRB repertoires of patients appeared to be more similar to one another than those of healthy donors.

Expressed TCRB transcripts were sequenced, since all the RNA that had been isolated was reverse transcribed. Repertoires were generated with immunoSEQ multiplex PCR, while TCRdb's copy carries only in-frame clones and drops some. The sample holds 200,000 to 300,000 clones, 12% to 15% seen once. CD45RO/CCR7/CD25/CD127/CD95/CD27 staining was used to isolate CD4+ naive, central memory, regulatory and stem cell-like memory cells by sorting. Trimming pared 4 bases from V and 4 bases from J, leaving 17 bases between. Germline CDR1 is MNHNY and CDR2 is SVGAGI (reference sequence). The CDR3 is made up of 16 amino acids. This clone was counted a few times. The antigen remains undetermined.

Sequencing input: naive CD4+ T cells from blood. The sequence was obtained from a woman aged 40 to 55 in good health. This rearrangement joins TRBV6-6 to TRBJ1-5; tentatively, D is TRBD1 (6 bases). Here the CDR3 DNA reads TGTGCCAGCAGTTCTGCGAGAGGACAGTTAAATCAGCCCCAGCATTTT. Protein: CASSSARGQLNQPQHF.